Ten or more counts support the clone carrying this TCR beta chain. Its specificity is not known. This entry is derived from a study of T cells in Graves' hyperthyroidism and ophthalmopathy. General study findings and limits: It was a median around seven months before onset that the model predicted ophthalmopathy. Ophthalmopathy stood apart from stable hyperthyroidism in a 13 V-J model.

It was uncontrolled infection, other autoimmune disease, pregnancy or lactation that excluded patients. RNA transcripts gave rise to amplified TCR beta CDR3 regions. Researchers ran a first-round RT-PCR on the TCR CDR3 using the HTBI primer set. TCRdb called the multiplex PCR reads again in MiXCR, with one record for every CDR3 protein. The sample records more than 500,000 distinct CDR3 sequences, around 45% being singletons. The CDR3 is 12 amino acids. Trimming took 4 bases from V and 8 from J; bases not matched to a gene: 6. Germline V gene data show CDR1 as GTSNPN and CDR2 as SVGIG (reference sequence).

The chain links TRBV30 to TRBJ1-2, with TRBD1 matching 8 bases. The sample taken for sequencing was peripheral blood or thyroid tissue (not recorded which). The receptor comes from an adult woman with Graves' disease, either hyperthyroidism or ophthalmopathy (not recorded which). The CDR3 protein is CAWNQGARGYTF. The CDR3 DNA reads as TGTGCCTGGAATCAGGGGGCGCGGGGCTACACCTTC.